This T cell receptor beta chain was sequenced in a study of T cell repertoires in cytomegalovirus infection. TCRdb reprocessed the reads via MiXCR and lists one record per CDR3 protein. The sample contains almost 500,000 distinct CDR3 sequences, about 11% of which appear only once. Germline CDR1 and CDR2: SGHTA and FQGNSA. Unmatched junction bases numbered 6, after V lost 5 bases and J lost 6 bases. This CDR3 spans 15 amino acids. This clonotype was seen repeatedly, ten times or more. The sequencing sample was made of PBMCs. The TCR sequence derives from a human donor in good health (CMV status not recorded). Some clones in this sample may be carry-over from other donors' samples. This sequence joins TRBV7-2 and TRBJ2-1, with 11 nucleotides matching TRBD2. The DNA of the CDR3 is TGTGCCAGCAGCCGCTCTAGCGGGAGGTTCAATGAGCAGTTCTTC. Translation gives CASSRSSGRFNEQFF.